This T cell receptor beta chain is drawn from a study of STAT3 mutations in large granular lymphocyte leukemia. Study details: More than half of T-LGLL patients received immunosuppressive therapy. Findings of the study overall: Every T-LGLL patient had at least one immunodominant TCRbeta clonotype.

The germline gives CDR1 MNHEY, CDR2 SMNVEV (reference sequence). This CDR3 contains 15 residues. V was cut by 5 bases and J by 0 bases, with 11 bases left in between. The data were produced by immunoSEQ multiplex PCR, yet TCRdb's version contains in-frame clones alone and is incomplete. The sample records 30,000 to 45,000 clones, around nine tenths being singletons. Comment on this clone: The antigen is unknown.

This TCR derives from a human donor with T large granular lymphocyte leukemia. Some clones in this sample may be carry-over from other donors' samples. The sample was PBMCs. The rearrangement joins TRBV27 to TRBJ1-5; D remains unclear. DNA for the CDR3: TGTGCCAGCAGTCCCGAGTCTCATAGCAATCAGCCCCAGCATTTT. It yields the protein CASSPESHSNQPQHF.